This T cell receptor (beta chain) was identified during a study of CD8+CD57+ T cells in acquired aplastic anemia (dated by TCRdb to between 2017 and 2018). For context, the study as a whole: On average, sorted CD4+ and CD8+ cells yielded around 3.4 ug of extracted DNA, with a range of about 0.17 to 27.4 ug. For healthy donor samples, the average read count was about 10 million for CD4+ cells and 11 million to 14 million for CD8+ cells. General study outcomes and caveats: Roughly 30 CD8+ CDR3 sequences were shared between patients and controls but appeared highly expressed in patients and within their immunodominant clones. Patients and healthy controls showed no significant difference in CD8+ Simpson's diversity (P=0.060).

From the cysteine up to the phenylalanine, the CDR3 has a length of 15 residues. Of the read, only the CDR3 DNA is kept; its 45 bases are in frame from base 1. Compared with germline, V lacks 7 bases and J lacks 6 bases; bases without a gene match: 9. For CDR1 and CDR2, the germline V gene (reference sequence) lists MNHEY and SMNVEV. In the study, sorted CD4+ and CD8+ blood T cells from patients with severe aplastic anemia and from healthy subjects underwent deep sequencing of TCR repertoires. Ficoll-Paque density gradient centrifugation was used to isolate peripheral blood mononuclear cells. Before DNA extraction, CD4+ and CD8+ T cells were sorted by FACS or by magnetic beads. Turning to this clonotype: The antigen it binds to is not known. Base-call qualities are not available, and no considerably larger clone is one nucleotide away.

Genomic DNA was used as template for profiling of TCR beta VDJ combinations and CDR3 sequences. An Illumina HiSeq 2000 was the platform used for TCR repertoire sequencing. For the original study's pipeline: Repertoire assessment relied on Simpson's diversity index, CDR3 size and DJ length profiles, and TRBV/TRBJ rearrangement plots. The most abundant DNA sequence in the deep sequencing data was taken as the immunodominant clone. CDR3 amino acid sequences were screened for sharing across subjects and were compared with published repertoires and the VDJdb database. TCRdb trimmed public reads at Q25 via fastp, called clones via MiXCR and kept in-frame beta chains. When rows share a CDR3 protein, they turn into one entry using the most common DNA and genes. What appears here as the V and J calls and clone size reflects TCRdb's work, not the paper's. The sample data list around 190,000 distinct CDR3 sequences, and approximately 50% of these were observed just once. The biggest ten clones account for approximately 15% of the sample.

The rearrangement joined TRBV27 to TRBJ2-1; 10 bases in the junction line up with TRBD2. The clonotype was recovered from a human donor in good health, serving as a control. Sequenced sample: sorted CD4+, CD8+, or CD8+CD57+ T cells (not recorded which) from PBMCs. The nucleotides are TGTGCCAGCACCACAAGCGGGGGGGGATTCAATGAGCAGTTCTTC. This sequence encodes CASTTSGGGFNEQFF.